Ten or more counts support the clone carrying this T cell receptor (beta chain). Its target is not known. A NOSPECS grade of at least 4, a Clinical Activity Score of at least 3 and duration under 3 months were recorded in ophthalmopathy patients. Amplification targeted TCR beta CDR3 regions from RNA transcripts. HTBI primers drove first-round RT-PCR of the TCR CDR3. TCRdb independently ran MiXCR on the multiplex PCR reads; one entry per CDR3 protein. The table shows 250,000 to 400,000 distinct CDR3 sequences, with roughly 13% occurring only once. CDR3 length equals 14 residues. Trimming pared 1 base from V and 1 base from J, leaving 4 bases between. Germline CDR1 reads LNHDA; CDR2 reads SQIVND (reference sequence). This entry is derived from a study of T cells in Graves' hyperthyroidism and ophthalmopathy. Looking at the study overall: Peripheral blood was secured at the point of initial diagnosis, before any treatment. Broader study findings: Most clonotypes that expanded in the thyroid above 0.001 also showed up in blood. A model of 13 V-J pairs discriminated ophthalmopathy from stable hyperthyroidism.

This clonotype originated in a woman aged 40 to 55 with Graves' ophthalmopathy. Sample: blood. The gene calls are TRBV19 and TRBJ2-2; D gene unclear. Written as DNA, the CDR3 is TGTGCCAGTAGTATAGGACTGAACACCGGGGAGCTGTTTTTT. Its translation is CASSIGLNTGELFF.